This passage covers 20 T cell receptor beta chains from one sample sequenced in a study of CD8+CD57+ T cells in acquired aplastic anemia. Profiling of TCR beta VDJ combinations and CDR3 sequences used genomic DNA as template. Using its own MiXCR run on the reads, TCRdb lists one record per CDR3 protein. The table records 75,000 to 100,000 distinct CDR3 sequences, roughly two thirds of them present only once. Patients sequenced had flow cytometry evidence of CD8+CD57+ cell expansion. Sequenced sample: sorted CD4+, CD8+, or CD8+CD57+ T cells (not recorded which) from PBMCs. These receptors were taken from a human donor with aplastic anemia.

V gene TRBV13 combines with J gene TRBJ2-7; D is possibly TRBD1 (5 bases). V was trimmed by 4 bases and J by 3 bases, leaving 13 bases between them. Germline loops: CDR1 PRHDT, CDR2 FYEKMQ (reference sequence). The CDR3 has 14 amino acids. In DNA, the CDR3 is TGTGCCAGCAGCTGGGCAGGGTCCCTCTACGAGCAGTACTTC. Protein sequence: CASSWAGSLYEQYF. Variable domain in full (rest from reference TRBV13 and TRBJ2-7): AAGVIQSPRHLIKEKRETATLKCYPIPRHDTVYWYQQGPGQDPQFLISFYEKMQSDKGSIPDRFSAQQFSDYHSELNMSSLELGDSALYFCASSWAGSLYEQYFGPGTRLTVT.

This chain connects TRBV10-2 to TRBJ2-3; perhaps TRBD2 as D (5 bases). The CDR3 runs 16 residues. CDR1 and CDR2 (germline): WSHSY, SAAADI. V lost 1 base and J 1 base, leaving 12 bases between the germline ends. The CDR3 loop reads CASSEYGGWGTDTQYF. The CDR3, as DNA: TGCGCCAGCAGTGAGTACGGCGGGTGGGGCACAGATACGCAGTATTTT.

The chain combines TRBV14 with TRBJ2-7; no firm D call. The CDR3 is 13 amino acids. Trimming took 6 bases from V and 4 from J, leaving 13 bases between them. CDR1 and CDR2 (germline): SGHDN, FVKESK. CDR3 nucleotide sequence: TGTGCCAGCAGACCCAACGGACCTTACGAGCAGTACTTC. As protein: CASRPNGPYEQYF.

The sample holds one count of this clonotype. The chain carries TRBV19 and TRBJ2-2; 7 bases line up with TRBD1. Germline trimming cut 5 bases from V and 4 bases from J; bases unmatched to any gene: 7. CDR3 length: 15 amino acids. In germline, CDR1 is LNHDA, CDR2 SQIVND (reference sequence). The CDR3 bases are TGTGCCAGTAGTCAACAGGGGCGCATCACCGGGGAGCTGTTTTTT. As protein: CASSQQGRITGELFF.

The V call is TRBV24-1, the J call TRBJ1-5; D gene unclear. The germline V gene encodes CDR1 KGHDR and CDR2 SFDVKD. Trimming cost V 11 bases and J 3 bases, with 19 bases left between them. The CDR3 extends over 15 amino acids. In DNA, the CDR3 is TGTGCCAGCAGCCAAGCCGGAGGTTACAATCAGCCCCAGCATTTT. This encodes CASSQAGGYNQPQHF.

This clonotype was observed at least ten times. V usage is TRBV6-1 and J usage is TRBJ2-3; 12 bases are a match to TRBD2. After removal of 6 bases from V and 3 bases from J, the junction contained 4 bases not matched to a gene. This CDR3 contains 15 residues. CDR1 and CDR2 from the germline V gene are MNHNS and SASEGT. This CDR3 reads CASSLLAGGTDTQYF. The CDR3 nucleotides read TGTGCCAGCAGCCTCCTAGCGGGGGGGACAGATACGCAGTATTTT.

The chain employs TRBV29-1 and TRBJ2-7, with 11 bases that match TRBD2. Per the germline V gene, CDR1 is SQVTM and CDR2 is ANQGSEA. This CDR3 spans 16 amino acids. The trim removed 3 bases at V and 4 bases at J, leaving 11 bases unmatched. The CDR3 spells CSVEVSSGRPPYEQYF. The DNA for the CDR3 is TGCAGCGTTGAGGTGTCTAGCGGGAGGCCACCTTACGAGCAGTACTTC.

V gene TRBV25-1 combines with J gene TRBJ2-1; 7 nucleotides match TRBD2. This CDR3 comprises 12 residues. With V trimmed by 10 bases and J by 3 bases, 3 bases remained unmatched. Germline assignment: CDR1 MGHDK and CDR2 SYGVNS. The CDR3 bases are TGTGCCACGGGAGGCGGCTACAATGAGCAGTTCTTC. Encoded protein: CATGGGYNEQFF. The full variable domain, with the rest looked up from reference TRBV25-1 and TRBJ2-1, is EADIYQTPRYLVIGTGKKITLECSQTMGHDKMYWYQQDPGMELHLIHYSYGVNSTEKGDLSSESTVSRIRTEHFPLTLESARPSHTSQYLCATGGGYNEQFFGPGTRLTVL.

The V gene is TRBV7-3, the J gene TRBJ2-7, with D tentatively TRBD1 or TRBD2 (5 bases each). CDR1 and CDR2 (germline): SGHTA, FQGTGA. CDR3 size: 13 residues. Trimming took 5 bases from V and 3 from J, leaving 11 bases between them. The chain's CDR3 is CASSQLGDYEQYF. Written as DNA, the CDR3 is TGTGCCAGCAGCCAACTAGGGGACTACGAGCAGTACTTC.

This clonotype was detected a few times. V is TRBV6-5 and J is TRBJ1-6, with 7 bases fitting TRBD1. This CDR3 is 15 amino acids long. V was clipped by 1 base and J by 7 bases; unmatched bases: 4. From germline, CDR1 is MNHEY and CDR2 SVGAGI. This CDR3 reads CASSYWDRVNSPLHF. CDR3 nucleotides: TGTGCCAGCAGTTACTGGGACAGAGTAAATTCACCCCTCCACTTT.

This chain connects TRBV19 to TRBJ1-5, with unresolved D. CDR1 is LNHDA, CDR2 SQIVND, per germline (reference sequence). The CDR3 is 14 residues long. Trimming cost V 7 bases and J 0 bases, with 10 bases left between them. Written as DNA, the CDR3 is TGTGCCAGTAATCTGGGGAATAGCAATCAGCCCCAGCATTTT. Residues: CASNLGNSNQPQHF.

This clonotype was counted ten times or more. The chain carries TRBV6-2 or TRBV6-3 and TRBJ2-1; D possibly corresponds to TRBD2 (6 bases). The CDR3 loop spans 15 amino acids. V was clipped by 6 bases and J by 7 bases, with 19 bases between them. Germline lookup yields CDR1 MNHEY and CDR2 SVGEGT. CDR3 sequence: CASSPPGRDVNEQFF. The CDR3 DNA is TGTGCCAGCAGCCCCCCGGGGCGGGATGTGAATGAGCAGTTCTTC.

The chain links TRBV12-3 or TRBV12-4 to TRBJ1-4; no reliable D call. V lost 5 bases to trimming and J lost 13 bases, with 11 bases between them. The CDR3 extends over 11 amino acids. CDR3 amino acids: CASSPSAVLFF. CDR3 coding DNA: TGTGCCAGCAGTCCCTCCGCGGTACTGTTTTTT.

The V and J genes are TRBV19 and TRBJ2-3, with unresolved D. The germline V gene encodes CDR1 LNHDA and CDR2 SQIVND (reference sequence). The ends were cut back, 0 bases at V and 5 bases at J, with 9 bases in the middle. CDR3 length: 14 amino acids. CDR3 DNA: TGTGCCAGTAGTATAGAGGGCCCGCGAGATACGCAGTATTTT. Translating gives CASSIEGPRDTQYF.

This rearrangement joins TRBV24-1 to TRBJ2-6; a possible D gene is TRBD1 (5 bases). Germline-derived CDR1 and CDR2 are KGHDR and SFDVKD. CDR3 size: 17 residues. Trimming pared 3 bases from V and 4 bases from J, leaving 15 bases between. CDR3 in amino acids: CATSDPQGLAGANVLTF. The DNA for the CDR3 is TGTGCCACCAGTGATCCGCAGGGCCTCGCAGGGGCCAACGTCCTGACTTTC.

The chain joins TRBV2 to TRBJ1-4, with TRBD1 as a possible D gene (5 bases). This CDR3 spans 17 amino acids. CDR1 is SNHLY, CDR2 FYNNEI, per germline. Trimming shortened V by 4 bases and J by 5 bases, and 20 bases separated the two germline ends. CDR3 sequence: CASSGKSGTAGNEKLFF. CDR3 in DNA: TGTGCCAGCAGTGGAAAATCCGGGACGGCGGGGAATGAAAAACTGTTTTTT. Combining the CDR3 with reference TRBV2 and TRBJ1-4 gives the whole variable domain EPEVTQTPSHQVTQMGQEVILRCVPISNHLYFYWYRQILGQKVEFLVSFYNNEISEKSEIFDDQFSVERPDGSNFTLKIRSTKLEDSAMYFCASSGKSGTAGNEKLFFGSGTQLSVL.

V and J are TRBV12-3 or TRBV12-4 and TRBJ2-7; D is undetermined. V lost 6 bases and J 2 bases, leaving 14 bases between the germline ends. The CDR3 is 14 amino acids. The CDR3 here is CASSPVQSTYEQYF. The CDR3 bases are TGTGCCAGCAGCCCTGTCCAGAGCACCTACGAGCAGTACTTC.

A remark on this clonotype: An end of the junction differs from the germline gene, which may be a read error. This chain joins TRBV20-1 and TRBJ2-7; D tentatively reads TRBD1 or TRBD2 (5 bases each). Germline-derived CDR1 and CDR2 are DFQATT and SNEGSKA (reference sequence). CDR3 length: 15 residues. CDR3 amino acids: CCASSAHTGSYEQYF. The CDR3 coding sequence is TGCTGTGCTAGCAGCGCCCATACAGGTAGCTACGAGCAGTACTTC.

This clonotype was detected only once. V and J are TRBV25-1 and TRBJ2-5; maybe TRBD2 (5 bases). Trimming removed 5 bases at V and 4 bases at J, with 17 bases between. The CDR3 loop spans 15 amino acids. The germline CDR1 and CDR2 sequences are MGHDK and SYGVNS. This CDR3 reads CASSSLQSGRETQYF. The CDR3 bases are TGTGCCAGCAGTTCTTTGCAGTCGGGGAGAGAGACCCAGTACTTC.

J is TRBJ2-1 and V is TRBV29-1; D might be TRBD2 (6 bases). The V and J ends lost 1 base and 2 bases respectively, with 24 bases between them. Per the germline V gene, CDR1 is SQVTM and CDR2 is ANQGSEA. CDR3 size: 19 residues. This CDR3 is CSVEAAIDSRGSPYNEQFF. The DNA of the CDR3 is TGCAGCGTTGAAGCCGCCATCGATAGCCGGGGGTCACCCTACAATGAGCAGTTCTTC.